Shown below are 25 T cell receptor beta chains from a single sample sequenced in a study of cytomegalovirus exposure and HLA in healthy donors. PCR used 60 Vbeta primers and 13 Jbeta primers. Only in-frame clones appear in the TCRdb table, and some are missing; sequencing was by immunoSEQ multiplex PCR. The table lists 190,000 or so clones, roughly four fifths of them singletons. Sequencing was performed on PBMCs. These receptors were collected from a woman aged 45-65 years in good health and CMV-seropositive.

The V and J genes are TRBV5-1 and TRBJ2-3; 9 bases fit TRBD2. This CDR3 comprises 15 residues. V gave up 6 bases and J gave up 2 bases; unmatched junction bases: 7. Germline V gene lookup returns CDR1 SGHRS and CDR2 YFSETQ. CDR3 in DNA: TGCGCCAGCAATCTTCTAGCGGGAACCACAGATACGCAGTATTTT. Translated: CASNLLAGTTDTQYF.

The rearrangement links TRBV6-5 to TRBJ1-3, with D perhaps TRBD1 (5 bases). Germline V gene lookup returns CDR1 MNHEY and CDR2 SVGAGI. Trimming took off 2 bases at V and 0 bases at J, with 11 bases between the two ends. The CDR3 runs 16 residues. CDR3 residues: CASSYARTHSGNTIYF. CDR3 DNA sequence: TGTGCCAGCAGTTACGCGAGGACACACTCTGGAAACACCATATATTTT.

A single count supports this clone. DNA for the CDR3: TGTGCCAGCAGCGCCGGGATACGGTCCTACAATGAGCAGTTCTTC. This sequence encodes CASSAGIRSYNEQFF. The chain joins TRBV9 to TRBJ2-1; a possible D gene is TRBD2 (5 bases). V shed 3 bases and J shed 1 base, with 11 bases lying between them. This CDR3 is 15 amino acids long. The V gene's germline CDR1 is SGDLS and CDR2 YYNGEE.

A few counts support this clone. CDR3 sequence: CASSYDGNRYGYTF. The CDR3 DNA sequence: TGTGCCAGCAGTTACGACGGGAATCGCTATGGCTACACCTTC. The V and J genes are TRBV6-6 and TRBJ1-2; no clear D gene. V was clipped by 2 bases and J by 4 bases, with 11 bases between them. This CDR3 has 14 amino acids. Germline V gene data show CDR1 as MNHNY and CDR2 as SVGAGI (reference sequence).

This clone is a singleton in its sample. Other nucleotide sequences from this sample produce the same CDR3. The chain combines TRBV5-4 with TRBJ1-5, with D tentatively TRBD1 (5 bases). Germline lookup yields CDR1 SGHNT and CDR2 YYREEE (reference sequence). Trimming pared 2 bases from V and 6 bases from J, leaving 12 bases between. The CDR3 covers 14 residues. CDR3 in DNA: TGTGCCAGCAGCTTTGGAGGGGTCGGTCAGCCCCAGCATTTT. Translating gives CASSFGGVGQPQHF.

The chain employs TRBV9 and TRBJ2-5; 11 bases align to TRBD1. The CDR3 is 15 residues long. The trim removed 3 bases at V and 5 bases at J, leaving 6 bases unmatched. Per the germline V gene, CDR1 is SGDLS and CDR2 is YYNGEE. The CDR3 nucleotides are TGTGCCAGCAGCGCTCGGACAGGGGGCGACGAGACCCAGTACTTC. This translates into CASSARTGGDETQYF.

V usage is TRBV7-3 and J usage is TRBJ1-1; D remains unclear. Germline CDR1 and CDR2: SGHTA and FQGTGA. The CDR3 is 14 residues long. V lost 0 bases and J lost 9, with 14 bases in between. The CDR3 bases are TGTGCCAGCAGCTTAACGGAGGTCGACAACAAAGCTTTCTTT. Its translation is CASSLTEVDNKAFF.

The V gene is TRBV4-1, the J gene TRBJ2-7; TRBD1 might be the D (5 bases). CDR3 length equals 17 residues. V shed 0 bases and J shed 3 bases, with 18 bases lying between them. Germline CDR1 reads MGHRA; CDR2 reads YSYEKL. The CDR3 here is CASSQDRDSSSLYEQYF. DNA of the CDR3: TGCGCCAGCAGCCAAGATCGCGACAGTTCGTCACTCTACGAGCAGTACTTC.

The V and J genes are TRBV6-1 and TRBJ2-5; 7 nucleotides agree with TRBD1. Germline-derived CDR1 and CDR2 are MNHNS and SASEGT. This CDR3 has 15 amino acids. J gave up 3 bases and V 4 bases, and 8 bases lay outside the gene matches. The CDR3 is CASSGRDRLKETQYF. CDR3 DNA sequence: TGTGCCAGCAGTGGCCGGGACAGATTGAAAGAGACCCAGTACTTC.

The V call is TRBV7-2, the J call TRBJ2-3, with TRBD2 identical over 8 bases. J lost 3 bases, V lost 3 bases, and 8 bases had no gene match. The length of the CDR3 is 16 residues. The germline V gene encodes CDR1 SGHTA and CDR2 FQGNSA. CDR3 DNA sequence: TGTGCCAGCAGCTTGATTAGGGGCGGGAGGACAGATACGCAGTATTTT. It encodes CASSLIRGGRTDTQYF. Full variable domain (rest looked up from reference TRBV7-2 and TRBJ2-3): GAGVSQSPSNKVTEKGKDVELRCDPISGHTALYWYRQSLGQGLEFLIYFQGNSAPDKSGLPSDRFSAERTGGSVSTLTIQRTQQEDSAVYLCASSLIRGGRTDTQYFGPGTRLTVL.

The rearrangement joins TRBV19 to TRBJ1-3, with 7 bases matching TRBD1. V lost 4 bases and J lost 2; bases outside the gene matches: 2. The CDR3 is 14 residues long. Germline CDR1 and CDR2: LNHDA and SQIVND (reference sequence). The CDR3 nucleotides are TGTGCCAGTAGTACTCAGGGGGCTGGAAACACCATATATTTT. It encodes CASSTQGAGNTIYF.

The CDR3 region is CASSYGHPGSYEQYF. The CDR3 nucleotides are TGTGCCAGCAGTTACGGCCATCCGGGCTCCTACGAGCAGTACTTC. This chain uses TRBV6-5 with TRBJ2-7; D not certain. Trimming shortened V by 2 bases and J by 0 bases, and 11 bases separated the two germline ends. The CDR3 contains 15 residues. Germline CDR1 MNHEY, CDR2 SVGAGI.

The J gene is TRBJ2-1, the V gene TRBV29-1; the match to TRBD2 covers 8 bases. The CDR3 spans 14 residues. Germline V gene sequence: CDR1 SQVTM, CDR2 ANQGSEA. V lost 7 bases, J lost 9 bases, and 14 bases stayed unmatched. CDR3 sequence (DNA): TGCAGCGCCAACCTGATTCGGACTAGCCTTGAGCAGTTCTTC. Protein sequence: CSANLIRTSLEQFF.

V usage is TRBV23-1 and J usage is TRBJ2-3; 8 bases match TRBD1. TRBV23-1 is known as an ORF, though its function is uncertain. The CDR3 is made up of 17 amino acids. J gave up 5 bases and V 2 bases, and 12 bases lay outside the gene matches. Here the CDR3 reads CASSQRVGQGVEDTQYF. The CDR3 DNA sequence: TGCGCCAGCAGTCAAAGGGTAGGACAGGGTGTTGAAGATACGCAGTATTTT.

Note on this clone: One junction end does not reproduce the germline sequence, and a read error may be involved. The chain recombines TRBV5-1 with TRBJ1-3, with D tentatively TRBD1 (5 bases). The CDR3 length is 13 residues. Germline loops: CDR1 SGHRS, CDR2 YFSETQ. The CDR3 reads CASSSTDTRVLNF. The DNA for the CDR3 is TGCGCCAGCAGCTCCACGGACACTCGGGTCTTGAATTTT.

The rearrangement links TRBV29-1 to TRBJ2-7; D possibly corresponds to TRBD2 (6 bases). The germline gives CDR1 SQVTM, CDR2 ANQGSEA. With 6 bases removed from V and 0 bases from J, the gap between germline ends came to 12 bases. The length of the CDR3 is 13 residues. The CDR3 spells CSVGGGSSYEQYF. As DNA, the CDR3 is TGCAGCGTGGGTGGGGGGAGCTCCTACGAGCAGTACTTC.

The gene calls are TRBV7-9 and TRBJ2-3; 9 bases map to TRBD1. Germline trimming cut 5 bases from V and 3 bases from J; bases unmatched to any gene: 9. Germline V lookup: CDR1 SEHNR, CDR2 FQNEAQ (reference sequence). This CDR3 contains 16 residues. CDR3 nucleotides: TGTGCCAGCAGCAACTCCGGGACAGGGACTACAGATACGCAGTATTTT. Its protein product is CASSNSGTGTTDTQYF.

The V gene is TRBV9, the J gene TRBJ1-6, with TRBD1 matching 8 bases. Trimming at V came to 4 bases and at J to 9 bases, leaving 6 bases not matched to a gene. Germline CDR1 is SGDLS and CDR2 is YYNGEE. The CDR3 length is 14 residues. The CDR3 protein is CASSPQGGGSPLHF. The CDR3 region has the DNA TGTGCCAGCAGCCCACAGGGGGGAGGTTCACCCCTCCACTTT.

Here the CDR3 reads CASTLENEKLFF. DNA of the CDR3: TGTGCCAGCACTCTGGAGAATGAAAAACTGTTTTTT. This rearrangement joins TRBV28 to TRBJ1-4; D is unresolved. The CDR3 totals 12 residues. Germline CDR1 reads MDHEN; CDR2 reads SYDVKM. V lost 7 bases, J lost 5 bases, and 8 bases lay in between. The full variable domain, in which reference TRBV28 and TRBJ1-4 provide the parts outside the CDR3, is DVKVTQSSRYLVKRTGEKVFLECVQDMDHENMFWYRQDPGLGLRLIYFSYDVKMKEKGDIPEGYSVSREKKERFSLILESASTNQTSMYLCASTLENEKLFFGSGTQLSVL.

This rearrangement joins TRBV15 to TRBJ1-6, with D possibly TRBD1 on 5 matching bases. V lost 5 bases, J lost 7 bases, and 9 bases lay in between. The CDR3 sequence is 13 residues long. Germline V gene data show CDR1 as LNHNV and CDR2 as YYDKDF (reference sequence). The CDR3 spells CATSGRVNSPLHF. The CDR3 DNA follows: TGTGCCACCAGCGGCAGGGTCAATTCACCCCTCCACTTT.

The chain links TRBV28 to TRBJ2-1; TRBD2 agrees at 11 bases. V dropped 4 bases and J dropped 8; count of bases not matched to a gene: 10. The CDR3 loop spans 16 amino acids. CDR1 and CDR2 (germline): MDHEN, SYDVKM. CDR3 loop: CASSSVAGGLSHEQFF. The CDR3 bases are TGTGCCAGCAGTTCGGTAGCGGGGGGGCTCTCCCATGAGCAGTTCTTC.

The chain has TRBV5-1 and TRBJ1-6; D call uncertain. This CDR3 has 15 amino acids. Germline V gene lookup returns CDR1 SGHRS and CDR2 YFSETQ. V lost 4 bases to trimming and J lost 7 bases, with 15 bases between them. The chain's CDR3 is CASSTSGSLNSPLHF. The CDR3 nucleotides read TGCGCCAGCAGCACCTCGGGATCACTAAATTCACCCCTCCACTTT. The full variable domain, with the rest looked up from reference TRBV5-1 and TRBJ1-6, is KAGVTQTPRYLIKTRGQQVTLSCSPISGHRSVSWYQQTPGQGLQFLFEYFSETQRNKGNFPGRFSGRQFSNSRSEMNVSTLELGDSALYLCASSTSGSLNSPLHFGNGTRLTVT.

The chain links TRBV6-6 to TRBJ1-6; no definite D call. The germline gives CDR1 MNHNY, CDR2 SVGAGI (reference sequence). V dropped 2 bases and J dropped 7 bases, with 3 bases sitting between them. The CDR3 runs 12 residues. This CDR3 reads CASSYVNSPLHF. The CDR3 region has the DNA TGTGCCAGCAGTTACGTAAATTCACCCCTCCACTTT.

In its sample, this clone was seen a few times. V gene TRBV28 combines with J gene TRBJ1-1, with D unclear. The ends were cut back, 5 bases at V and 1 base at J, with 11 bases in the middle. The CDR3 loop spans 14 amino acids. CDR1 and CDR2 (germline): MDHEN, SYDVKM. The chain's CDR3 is CASSPGSQNTEAFF. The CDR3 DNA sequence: TGTGCCAGCAGTCCCGGGAGTCAGAACACTGAAGCTTTCTTT.

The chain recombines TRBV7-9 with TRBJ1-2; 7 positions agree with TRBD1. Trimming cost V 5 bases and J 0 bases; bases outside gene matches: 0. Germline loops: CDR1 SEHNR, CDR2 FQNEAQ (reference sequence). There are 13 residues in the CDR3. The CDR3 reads CASSGTANYGYTF. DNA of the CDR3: TGTGCCAGCAGCGGGACAGCTAACTATGGCTACACCTTC.